The entry below describes one T cell receptor beta chain. The data are from a study of long-term antiretroviral therapy in people with HIV. An immunoSEQ assay, version v3.0, was performed at survey level. TCRdb's copy holds only in-frame clones and misses some; the assay was immunoSEQ multiplex PCR. The table includes tens of thousands of clones, approximately 76% detected once. The V gene lost 0 bases and the J gene lost 8 bases, with 7 bases spanning the gap. The CDR3 covers 13 residues. The germline gives CDR1 LGHNA, CDR2 YNFKEQ. The input for sequencing was unsorted PBMCs, taken 1.1 years before starting antiretroviral therapy. This receptor was taken from a woman between 35 and 50 years old with HIV. The genes are TRBV4-2 and TRBJ1-4; no clear D gene. The CDR3 coding sequence is TGTGCCAGCAGCCAAGACTCCGGAGAAAAACTGTTTTTT. This sequence encodes CASSQDSGEKLFF.